This T cell receptor (beta chain) was identified in a study of long-term antiretroviral therapy in people with HIV. Runs used v3.0 of the immunoSEQ assay and were done at survey level. The table came from immunoSEQ multiplex PCR; TCRdb's copy has only in-frame clones and leaves some out. The repertoire has nearly 25,000 clones, 84% of them found once; the top ten carry about 2.1%. This CDR3 is built from 17 residues. V was pared by 0 bases and J by 4 bases, with 4 bases of the junction left unmatched. The germline V gene encodes CDR1 SGHRS and CDR2 YFSETQ. The source of this sequence is a man aged 50-59 years with HIV. Here the sequenced sample was unsorted PBMCs, taken 3 years after starting antiretroviral therapy. This sequence joins TRBV5-1 and TRBJ2-3, with 14 bases identical to TRBD2. The CDR3 region is CASSLAGLAGGADTQYF. In nucleotides, the CDR3 is TGCGCCAGCAGCTTGGCCGGACTAGCGGGAGGCGCAGATACGCAGTATTTT.